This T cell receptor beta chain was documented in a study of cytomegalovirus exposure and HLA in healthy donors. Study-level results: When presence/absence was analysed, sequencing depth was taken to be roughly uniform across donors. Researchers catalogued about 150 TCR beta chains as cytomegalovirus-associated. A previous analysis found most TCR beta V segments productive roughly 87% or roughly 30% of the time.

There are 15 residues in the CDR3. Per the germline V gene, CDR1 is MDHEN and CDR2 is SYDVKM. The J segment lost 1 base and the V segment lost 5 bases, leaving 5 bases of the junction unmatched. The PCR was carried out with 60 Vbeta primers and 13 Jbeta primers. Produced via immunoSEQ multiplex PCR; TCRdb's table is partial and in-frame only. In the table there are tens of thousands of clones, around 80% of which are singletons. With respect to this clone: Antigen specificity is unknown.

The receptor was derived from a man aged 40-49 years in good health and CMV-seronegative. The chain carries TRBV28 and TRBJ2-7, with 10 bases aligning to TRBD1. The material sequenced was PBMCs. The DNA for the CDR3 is TGTGCCAGCAGTCTCCCGGGACAGGGGTCCTACGAGCAGTACTTC. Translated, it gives CASSLPGQGSYEQYF.